These T cell receptor beta chains were read from a single sample in a study of cytomegalovirus exposure and HLA in healthy donors. Method: immunoSEQ multiplex PCR; TCRdb's copy keeps in-frame clones and lacks some. Among approximately 150,000 clones listed, about four fifths were seen once. Sequenced material: PBMCs. The receptors were gathered from a man aged 25 to 40 in good health and CMV-seronegative. CDR3s include the opening cysteine and the closing phenylalanine or tryptophan. Part of the rows lack a size; the others show once, few, many or a class for expanded clones.

V gene	clone size	J gene	CDR3 protein
TRBV27	NA	TRBJ1-1	CASSLQTSGTEAFF
TRBV4-2	NA	TRBJ2-5	CASSQDPGLGLTYQETQYF
TRBV7-2	NA	TRBJ2-2	CASSLDLAGGPGELFF
TRBV15	NA	TRBJ2-3	CATTTRGDNTDTQYF
TRBV19	NA	TRBJ2-7	CASNGALGEQYF
TRBV2	NA	TRBJ2-7	CASRKGQGTYEQYF
TRBV19	few	TRBJ1-6	CASSTDRANSPLHF
TRBV28	NA	TRBJ2-7	CASSLRQGRSYEQYF
TRBV4-1	NA	NA	CASSLVSGHSYEQYF
TRBV5-3	NA	TRBJ1-2	CARSSQSHYTF
TRBV27	NA	TRBJ2-2	CASRLAGAGELFF
TRBV28	NA	TRBJ2-3	CASSLRGGIGQTQYF
TRBV28	NA	TRBJ2-7	CASSLGWGDGLMEQYF
TRBV27	NA	TRBJ2-7	CASSNHGTGGYEQYF
TRBV5-6	NA	TRBJ1-2	CASSLMFQGLGGYTF
TRBV19	NA	TRBJ1-5	CASSGRTVNNQPQHF
TRBV20-1	NA	NA	CSAPSSGEQYF
TRBV7-8	NA	TRBJ1-1	CASSWGTGGGGTEAFF
TRBV5-6	few	TRBJ2-1	CASSLGADNEQFF
TRBV5-6	NA	TRBJ1-1	CASSLAAFGDTEAFF
TRBV9	NA	TRBJ1-2	CASSVARAGDRTNYGYTF
TRBV5-1	NA	TRBJ1-1	CASSLRATEAFF
TRBV18	NA	TRBJ1-2	CASSPRESSNYGYTF
TRBV9	NA	NA	CASSDRGSSYEQYF
TRBV19	NA	TRBJ1-1	CASSIGGQGGKKAFF
TRBV27	NA	TRBJ2-5	CASSPTRWETQYF
TRBV6-5	NA	TRBJ2-7	CASSYVQGSNEQYF
TRBV10-3	NA	TRBJ2-7	CAISELDRGGEQYF
TRBV27	NA	TRBJ2-7	CASKLAGGAYEQYF
TRBV30	NA	TRBJ2-1	CAWAGQNNEQFF
TRBV20-1	NA	TRBJ1-2	CSASANYGYTF
TRBV9	NA	TRBJ2-3	CASSVGVASDTQYF
TRBV30	NA	TRBJ2-3	CAWSVLGLATDTQYF
TRBV28	NA	TRBJ1-1	CASMDRSRTEAFF
TRBV19	NA	TRBJ1-3	CASSEEKNTIYF
TRBV6-6	NA	TRBJ2-5	CASSDRGPPGETQYF
TRBV15	few	TRBJ1-1	CATSKAGAAEGTEAFF
TRBV28	NA	TRBJ2-7	CASSGDRAYEQYF
TRBV5-1	NA	TRBJ1-1	CASSFLGPGESEAFF
TRBV28	NA	TRBJ2-7	CASSRDSRNEQYF
TRBV6-6	NA	TRBJ1-3	CASSYGPLDTIYF
TRBV29-1	NA	TRBJ2-7	CSARDRDPYEQYF
TRBV19	few	TRBJ1-1	CASSIDPSWTGLGGAEAFF
TRBV28	NA	TRBJ2-3	CASSWAWDTGGDTQYF
TRBV5-1	NA	TRBJ1-2	CASSWGDRANYGYTF
TRBV18	NA	TRBJ1-1	CASSGITGGTEAFF
TRBV11-3	NA	TRBJ1-5	CASSFWTDRSNQPQHF
TRBV5-5	NA	TRBJ2-3	CASSLSGSGALNTQYF
TRBV9	once	TRBJ2-2	CASSVETGFTGELFF
TRBV7-9	NA	TRBJ1-1	CSSSLGPGGVNTEAFF
TRBV7-9	NA	TRBJ1-3	CASSLDLQSGNTIYF
TRBV4-1	NA	TRBJ1-1	CASSGEPGLSTEAFF
TRBV4-1	NA	TRBJ1-2	CASSQAPTANYGYTF
TRBV19	NA	TRBJ1-6	CATRTVFSSYNSPLHF
TRBV18	NA	TRBJ2-7	CASSPKSHYEQYF
TRBV19	once	TRBJ2-7	CASMGPRGTGRGKQYF